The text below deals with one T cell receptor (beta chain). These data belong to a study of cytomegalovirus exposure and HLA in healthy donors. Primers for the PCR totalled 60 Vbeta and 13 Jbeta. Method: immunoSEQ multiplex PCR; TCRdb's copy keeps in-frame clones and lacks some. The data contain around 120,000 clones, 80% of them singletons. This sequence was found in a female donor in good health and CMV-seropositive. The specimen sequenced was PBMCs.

The CDR3 sequence is CASTPRGSNTGELFF. The CDR3 bases are TGCGCCAGCACCCCCCGAGGATCCAACACCGGGGAGCTGTTTTTT. The chain combines TRBV5-1 with TRBJ2-2; no definite D call. Germline values: CDR1 SGHRS, CDR2 YFSETQ. Trimming took 6 bases from V and 2 from J, leaving 14 bases between them. This CDR3 has 15 amino acids.